This T cell receptor beta chain was recorded in a study of glioma-infiltrating T cells after dendritic cell vaccination. Study-wide background: Patients received three intradermal dendritic cell vaccine injections at biweekly intervals.

The immunoSEQ assay amplified TCRB CDR3 from up to about 2 ug DNA. Amplification used 60 V beta primers and 13 J beta primers. The table came from immunoSEQ multiplex PCR; TCRdb's copy has only in-frame clones and leaves some out. This table holds under 130,000 clones, 81% found once. The CDR3 contains 15 residues. With 4 bases clipped from V and 1 base from J, the junction kept 5 bases outside the gene matches. CDR1 and CDR2 (germline): MGHRA, YSYEKL. The rearrangement uses TRBV4-1 and TRBJ2-7, with 9 bases matching TRBD1. The receptor comes from a human donor with glioblastoma. The sequencing used blood, collected before dendritic cell vaccination. The DNA of the CDR3 is TGCGCCAGCAGCCCCCTACAGGGGGCGTCCTACGAGCAGTACTTC. Protein: CASSPLQGASYEQYF.